This TCR beta chain was obtained from a study of shared clonotypes between healthy human individuals. Data came from immunoSEQ multiplex PCR; TCRdb stores just in-frame clones and leaves some out. The sample carries just over 2,000,000 clones, 85% to 95% recorded once. Of note for this clone: This CDR3 is also generated by other DNA sequences in the sample.

The TCR comes from a man aged 18 to 29 in good health. The sample was naive CD4+ T cells sorted from blood. Subset indicated: CD45RA+ positively selected.

The CDR3 coding sequence is TGTGCCAGCAGCCAAGACAGGAGCAATGAGCAGTTCTTC. Translation gives CASSQDRSNEQFF. The chain recombines TRBV14 with TRBJ2-1; D not resolved. Trimming removed 0 bases from V and 6 bases from J, with 6 bases in between. Germline CDR1 SGHDN, CDR2 FVKESK. The CDR3 is 13 residues long.